Presented here are 8 T cell receptor beta chains from one specimen sequenced in a study of cytomegalovirus exposure and HLA in healthy donors. Amplification used 60 Vbeta primers and 13 Jbeta primers. Repertoires were generated with immunoSEQ multiplex PCR, while TCRdb's copy carries only in-frame clones and drops some. The sample lists 200,000 or so clones; roughly 82% were seen once. Sequencing used PBMCs. These TCRs come from a woman in her forties or fifties in good health and CMV-seropositive.

This clone was observed a few times. The chain uses TRBV7-9 and TRBJ2-2, with D perhaps TRBD2 (5 bases). The CDR3 extends over 15 amino acids. Trimming shortened V by 3 bases and J by 4 bases, and 12 bases separated the two germline ends. CDR1 is SEHNR and CDR2 is FQNEAQ in the germline V gene (reference sequence). CDR3 region: CASSFGELVTGELFF. CDR3 DNA sequence: TGTGCCAGCAGCTTTGGGGAGCTGGTCACCGGGGAGCTGTTTTTT.

This chain links TRBV6-5 with TRBJ1-6, with TRBD1 as a possible D gene (6 bases). V was trimmed by 6 bases and J by 8 bases, leaving 17 bases between them. From germline, CDR1 is MNHEY and CDR2 SVGAGI. The CDR3 spans 15 residues. CDR3: CASREGRGGDSPLHF. The CDR3 DNA reads as TGTGCCAGCAGAGAGGGAAGGGGGGGTGATTCACCCCTCCACTTT.

This clone was picked up a small number of times. V is TRBV28 and J is TRBJ1-2; D is perhaps TRBD1 (5 bases). V was pared by 8 bases and J by 7 bases, with 17 bases between. CDR3 length: 13 residues. Germline loops: CDR1 MDHEN, CDR2 SYDVKM. The CDR3 coding sequence is TGTGCCAGCGGGGGGGGTCGGAAGGGTGGCTACACCTTC. Translated, it gives CASGGGRKGGYTF.

This chain's CDR3 is CASSVEAGTSTDTQYF. The DNA for the CDR3 is TGTGCCAGCAGCGTAGAGGCGGGGACTAGCACAGATACGCAGTATTTT. The chain employs TRBV9 and TRBJ2-3; TRBD2 might be the D (6 bases). CDR3 length: 16 amino acids. V dropped 0 bases and J dropped 0 bases, with 11 bases sitting between them. CDR1 is SGDLS and CDR2 is YYNGEE in the germline V gene.

This chain links TRBV6-6 with TRBJ1-1; 7 nucleotides agree with TRBD1. This CDR3 is 15 amino acids long. With 7 bases clipped from V and 1 base from J, the junction kept 9 bases outside the gene matches. The germline CDR1 and CDR2 sequences are MNHNY and SVGAGI (reference sequence). The CDR3 region is CASTIRQGRNTEAFF. The CDR3 DNA reads as TGTGCCAGCACTATCCGACAGGGTCGGAACACTGAAGCTTTCTTT.

V is TRBV7-9 and J is TRBJ2-5, with TRBD1 matching over 9 bases. Per germline, CDR1 SEHNR and CDR2 FQNEAQ (reference sequence). The CDR3 is made up of 15 amino acids. V gave up 5 bases and J gave up 5 bases; unmatched junction bases: 9. The CDR3 region is CASSRGDRVGETQYF. In DNA form, the CDR3 reads TGTGCCAGCAGCCGGGGGGACAGGGTAGGCGAGACCCAGTACTTC.

This chain connects TRBV11-2 to TRBJ1-5; 8 bases agree with TRBD1. V lost 1 base and J lost 5; bases outside the gene matches: 4. The CDR3 is 15 residues long. The V gene's germline CDR1 is SGHAT and CDR2 FQNNGV. The DNA for the CDR3 is TGTGCCAGCAGCTTAGGCGGACAGGGAGATCAGCCCCAGCATTTT. Protein: CASSLGGQGDQPQHF.

The J gene is TRBJ2-3, the V gene TRBV7-9; 8 bases fit TRBD2. This CDR3 is built from 16 residues. V was clipped by 5 bases and J by 5 bases; unmatched bases: 12. Germline V lookup: CDR1 SEHNR, CDR2 FQNEAQ (reference sequence). CDR3 protein: CASSPKRGGAQDTQYF. Written as DNA, the CDR3 is TGTGCCAGCAGCCCAAAACGGGGGGGCGCGCAAGATACGCAGTATTTT.